This T cell receptor beta chain was captured by sequencing in a study of blood T cell repertoires in COVID-19. Study at large: The study drew acute and convalescent COVID-19 samples from the United States, Italy and Spain. T cells, B-cell-depleted T cells, or PBMCs supplied cDNA or gDNA.

Methods used by the authors: Reference gene primer amplification yielded estimated nucleated cell counts. Sequencing was performed with immunoSEQ multiplex PCR; in TCRdb, only in-frame clones are kept and a portion is missing. V and J calls and clone size are as listed in that table; D and trimming were resolved from the DNA. The table records 100,000 to 150,000 clones, 86% of them present only once. The CDR3 spans 13 residues. Trimming stripped 4 bases from V and 2 bases from J, with 9 bases between. The V gene's germline CDR1 is MNHEY and CDR2 SVGAGI. The sample comprised peripheral blood. This chain joins TRBV6-5 and TRBJ2-7; the D is unclear. The clonotype comes from a human donor in a cohort sampled during active COVID-19. CDR3 in amino acids: CASSSDMTYEQYF. In DNA form, the CDR3 reads TGTGCCAGCAGTTCCGACATGACCTACGAGCAGTACTTC.